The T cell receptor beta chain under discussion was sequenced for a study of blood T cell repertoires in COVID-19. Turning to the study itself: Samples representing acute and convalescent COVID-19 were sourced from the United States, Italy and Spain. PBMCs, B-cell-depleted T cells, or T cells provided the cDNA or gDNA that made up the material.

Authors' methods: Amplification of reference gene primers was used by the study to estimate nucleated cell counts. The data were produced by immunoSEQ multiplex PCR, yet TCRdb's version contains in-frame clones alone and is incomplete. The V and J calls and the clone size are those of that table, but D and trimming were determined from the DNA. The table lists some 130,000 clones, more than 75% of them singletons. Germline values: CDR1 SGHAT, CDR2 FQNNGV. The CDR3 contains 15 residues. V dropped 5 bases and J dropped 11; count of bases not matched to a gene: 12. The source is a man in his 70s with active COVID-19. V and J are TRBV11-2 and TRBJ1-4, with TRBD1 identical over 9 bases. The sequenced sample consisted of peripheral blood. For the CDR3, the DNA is TGTGCCAGCAGCCTCACAGGGGGCTCGAGGGTGAAACTGTTTTTT. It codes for CASSLTGGSRVKLFF. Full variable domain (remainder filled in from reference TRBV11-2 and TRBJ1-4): EAGVAQSPRYKIIEKRQSVAFWCNPISGHATLYWYQQILGQGPKLLIQFQNNGVVDDSQLPKDRFSAERLKGVDSTLKIQPAKLEDSAVYLCASSLTGGSRVKLFFGSGTQLSVL.